The clone carrying this T cell receptor beta chain came up a few times. Its antigen is undetermined. The sample comes from a study of cytomegalovirus exposure and HLA in healthy donors. Researchers ran the PCR with 60 Vbeta and 13 Jbeta primers. Assay used: immunoSEQ multiplex PCR; TCRdb lists only in-frame clones, some missing. The repertoire holds 75,000 to 80,000 clones, with under 80% as singletons. Broader study findings: Later analysis revealed greater clonal expansion in HLA-associated TCR beta chains than in equally common others.

There are 15 residues in the CDR3. Germline CDR1 is MNHEY and CDR2 is SMNVEV (reference sequence). V lost 3 bases, J lost 9 bases, and 18 bases lay in between. The genes are TRBV27 and TRBJ1-5; weak D call: TRBD1 (5 bases). The sample consisted of PBMCs. This TCR came from a male donor in good health and CMV-seropositive. CDR3 nucleotides: TGTGCCAGCAGTTTCAAATGGGGGGACTTAGGGCCCCAGCATTTT. Amino acid sequence: CASSFKWGDLGPQHF.